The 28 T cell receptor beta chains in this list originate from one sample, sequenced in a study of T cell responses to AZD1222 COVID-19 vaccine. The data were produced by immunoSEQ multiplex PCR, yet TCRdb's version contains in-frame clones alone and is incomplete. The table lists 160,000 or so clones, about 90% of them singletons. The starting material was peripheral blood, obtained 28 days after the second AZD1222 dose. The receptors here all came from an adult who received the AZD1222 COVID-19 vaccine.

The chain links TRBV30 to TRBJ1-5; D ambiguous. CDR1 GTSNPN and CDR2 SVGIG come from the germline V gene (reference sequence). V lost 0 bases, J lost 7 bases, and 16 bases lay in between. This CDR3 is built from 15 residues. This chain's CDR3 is CAWSVGKLGGQPQHF. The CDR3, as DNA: TGTGCCTGGAGTGTGGGGAAACTTGGAGGCCAGCCCCAGCATTTT.

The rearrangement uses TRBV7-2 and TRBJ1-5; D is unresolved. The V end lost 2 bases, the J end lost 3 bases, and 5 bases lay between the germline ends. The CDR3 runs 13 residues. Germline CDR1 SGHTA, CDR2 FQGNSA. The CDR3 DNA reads TGTGCCAGCAGCTTAATAGTCAATCAGCCCCAGCATTTT. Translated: CASSLIVNQPQHF.

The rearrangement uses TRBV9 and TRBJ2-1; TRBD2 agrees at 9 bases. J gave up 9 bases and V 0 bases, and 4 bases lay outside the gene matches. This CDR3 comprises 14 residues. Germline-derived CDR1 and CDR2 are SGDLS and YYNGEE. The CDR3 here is CASSVGGGETEQFF. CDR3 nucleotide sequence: TGTGCCAGCAGCGTAGGCGGGGGGGAGACTGAGCAGTTCTTC. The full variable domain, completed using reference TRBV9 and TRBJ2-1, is DSGVTQTPKHLITATGQRVTLRCSPRSGDLSVYWYQQSLDQGLQFLIQYYNGEERAKGNILERFSAQQFPDLHSELNLSSLELGDSALYFCASSVGGGETEQFFGPGTRLTVL.

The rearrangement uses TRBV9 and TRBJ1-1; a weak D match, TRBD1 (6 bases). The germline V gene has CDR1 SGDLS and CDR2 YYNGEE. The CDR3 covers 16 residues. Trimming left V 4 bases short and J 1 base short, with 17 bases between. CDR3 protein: CASSPLEGGSNTEAFF. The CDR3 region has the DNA TGTGCCAGCAGCCCCCTAGAGGGGGGGTCGAACACTGAAGCTTTCTTT.

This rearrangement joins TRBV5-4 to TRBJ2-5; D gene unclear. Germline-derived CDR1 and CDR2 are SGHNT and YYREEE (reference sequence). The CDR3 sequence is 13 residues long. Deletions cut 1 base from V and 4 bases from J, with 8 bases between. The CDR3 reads CASSLPQRETQYF. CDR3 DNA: TGTGCCAGCAGCTTGCCCCAGAGAGAGACCCAGTACTTC.

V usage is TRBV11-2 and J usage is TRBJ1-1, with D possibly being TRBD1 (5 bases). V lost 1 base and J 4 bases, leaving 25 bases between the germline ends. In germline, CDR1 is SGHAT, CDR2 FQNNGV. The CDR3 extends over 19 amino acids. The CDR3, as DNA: TGTGCCAGCAGCTTAGCCGGCCCTTTTGAATGGGGGAAGGGCACTGAAGCTTTCTTT. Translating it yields CASSLAGPFEWGKGTEAFF.

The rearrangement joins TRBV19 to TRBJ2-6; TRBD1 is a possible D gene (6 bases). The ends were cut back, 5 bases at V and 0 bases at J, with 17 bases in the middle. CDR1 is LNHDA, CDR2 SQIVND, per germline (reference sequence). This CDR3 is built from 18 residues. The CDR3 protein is CASSGTGTLVSGANVLTF. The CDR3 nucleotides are TGTGCCAGTAGTGGAACCGGGACATTGGTCTCTGGGGCCAACGTCCTGACTTTC.

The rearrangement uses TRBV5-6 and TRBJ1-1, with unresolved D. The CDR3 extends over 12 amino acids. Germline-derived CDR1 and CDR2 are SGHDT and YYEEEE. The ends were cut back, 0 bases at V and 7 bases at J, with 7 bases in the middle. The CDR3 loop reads CASSLEGFEAFF. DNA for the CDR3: TGTGCCAGCAGCTTGGAGGGTTTTGAAGCTTTCTTT.

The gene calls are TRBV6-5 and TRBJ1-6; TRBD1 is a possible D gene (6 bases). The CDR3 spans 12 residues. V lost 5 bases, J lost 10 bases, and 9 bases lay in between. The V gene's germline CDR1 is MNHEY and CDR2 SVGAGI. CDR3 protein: CASSTGKSPLHF. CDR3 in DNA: TGTGCCAGCAGTACAGGGAAATCACCCCTCCACTTT.

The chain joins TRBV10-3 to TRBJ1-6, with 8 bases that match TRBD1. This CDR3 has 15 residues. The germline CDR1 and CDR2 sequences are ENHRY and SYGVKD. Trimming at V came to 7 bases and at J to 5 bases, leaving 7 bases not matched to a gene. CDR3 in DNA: TGTGCCATCAATGGCGGGACAGGCCATAATTCACCCCTCCACTTT. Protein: CAINGGTGHNSPLHF.

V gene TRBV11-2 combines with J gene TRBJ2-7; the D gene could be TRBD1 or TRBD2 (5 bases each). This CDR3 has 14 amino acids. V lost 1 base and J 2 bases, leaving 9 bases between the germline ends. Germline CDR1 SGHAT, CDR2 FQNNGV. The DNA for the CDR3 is TGTGCCAGCAGCTTAGTGGGACGGCCCTACGAGCAGTACTTC. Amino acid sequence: CASSLVGRPYEQYF.

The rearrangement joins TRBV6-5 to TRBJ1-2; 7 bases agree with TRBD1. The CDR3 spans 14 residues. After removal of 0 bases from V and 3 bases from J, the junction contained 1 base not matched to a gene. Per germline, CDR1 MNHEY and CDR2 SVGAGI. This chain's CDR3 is CASSYSGQHYGYTF. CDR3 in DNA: TGTGCCAGCAGTTACTCGGGACAGCACTATGGCTACACCTTC.

CDR3 in amino acids: CSVERRVYEQFF. The CDR3 coding sequence is TGCAGCGTTGAACGCAGGGTCTACGAGCAGTTCTTC. The gene calls are TRBV29-1 and TRBJ2-1; TRBD1 might be the D (5 bases). The ends were cut back, 2 bases at V and 10 bases at J, with 12 bases in the middle. The germline V gene encodes CDR1 SQVTM and CDR2 ANQGSEA. The CDR3 loop spans 12 amino acids.

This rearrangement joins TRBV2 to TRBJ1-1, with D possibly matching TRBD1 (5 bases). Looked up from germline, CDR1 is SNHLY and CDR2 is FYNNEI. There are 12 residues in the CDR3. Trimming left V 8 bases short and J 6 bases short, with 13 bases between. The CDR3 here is CASAQGTPEAFF. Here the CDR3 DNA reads TGTGCCAGCGCCCAGGGTACCCCTGAAGCTTTCTTT.

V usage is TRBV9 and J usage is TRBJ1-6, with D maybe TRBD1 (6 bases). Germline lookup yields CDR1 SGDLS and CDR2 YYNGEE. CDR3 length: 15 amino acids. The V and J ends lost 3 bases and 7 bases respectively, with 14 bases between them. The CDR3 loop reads CASSAGQGTNSPLHF. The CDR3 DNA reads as TGTGCCAGCAGCGCAGGGCAGGGGACGAATTCACCCCTCCACTTT.

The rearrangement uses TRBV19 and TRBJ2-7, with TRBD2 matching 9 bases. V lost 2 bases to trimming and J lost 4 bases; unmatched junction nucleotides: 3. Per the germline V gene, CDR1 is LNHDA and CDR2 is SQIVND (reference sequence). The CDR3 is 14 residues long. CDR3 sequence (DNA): TGTGCCAGTAGTATACTAGCGGGGACGTACGAGCAGTACTTC. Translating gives CASSILAGTYEQYF.

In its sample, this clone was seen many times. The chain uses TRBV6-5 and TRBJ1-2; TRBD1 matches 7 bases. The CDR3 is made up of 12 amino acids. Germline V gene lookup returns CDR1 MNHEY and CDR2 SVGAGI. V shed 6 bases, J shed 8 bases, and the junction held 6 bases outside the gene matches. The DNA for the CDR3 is TGTGCCAGCAGCCCACAGGGGATCGGCTACACCTTC. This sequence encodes CASSPQGIGYTF.

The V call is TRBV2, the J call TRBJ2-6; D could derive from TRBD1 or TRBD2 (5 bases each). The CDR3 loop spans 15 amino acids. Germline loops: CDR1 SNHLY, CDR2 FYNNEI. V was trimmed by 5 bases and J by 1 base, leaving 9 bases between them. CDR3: CASSPGPSGANVLTF. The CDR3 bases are TGTGCCAGCAGTCCGGGACCGTCTGGGGCCAACGTCCTGACTTTC.

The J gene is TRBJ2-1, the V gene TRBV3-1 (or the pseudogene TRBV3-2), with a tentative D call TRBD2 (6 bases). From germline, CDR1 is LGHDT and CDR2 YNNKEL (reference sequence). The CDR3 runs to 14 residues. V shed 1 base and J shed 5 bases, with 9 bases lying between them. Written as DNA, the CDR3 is TGTGCCAGCAGCCAAGGACTAGTCAACAATGAGCAGTTCTTC. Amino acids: CASSQGLVNNEQFF.

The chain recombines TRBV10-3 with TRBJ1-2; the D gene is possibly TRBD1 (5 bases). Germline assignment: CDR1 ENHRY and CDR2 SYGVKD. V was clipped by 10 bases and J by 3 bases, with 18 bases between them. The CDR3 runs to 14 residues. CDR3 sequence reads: CATTEEGRDYGYTF. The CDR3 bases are TGTGCCACAACCGAGGAGGGGCGCGACTATGGCTACACCTTC.

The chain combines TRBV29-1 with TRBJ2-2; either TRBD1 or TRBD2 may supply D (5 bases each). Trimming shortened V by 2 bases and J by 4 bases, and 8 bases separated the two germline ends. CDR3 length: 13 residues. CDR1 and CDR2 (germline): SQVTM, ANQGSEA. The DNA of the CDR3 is TGCAGCGTTGAACAGGGAGCCACCGGGGAGCTGTTTTTT. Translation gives CSVEQGATGELFF.

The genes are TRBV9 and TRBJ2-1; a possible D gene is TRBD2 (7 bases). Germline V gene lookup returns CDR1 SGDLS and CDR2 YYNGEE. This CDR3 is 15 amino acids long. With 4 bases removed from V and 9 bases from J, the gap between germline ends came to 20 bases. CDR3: CASSLDRGALREQFF. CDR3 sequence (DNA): TGTGCCAGCAGCCTCGATCGGGGGGCACTCCGTGAGCAGTTCTTC.

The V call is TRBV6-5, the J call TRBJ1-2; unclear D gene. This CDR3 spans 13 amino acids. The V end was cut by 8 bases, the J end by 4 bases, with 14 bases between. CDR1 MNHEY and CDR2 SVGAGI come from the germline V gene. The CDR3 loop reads CASLVGPIYGYTF. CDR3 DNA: TGTGCCAGCTTGGTAGGGCCTATCTATGGCTACACCTTC.

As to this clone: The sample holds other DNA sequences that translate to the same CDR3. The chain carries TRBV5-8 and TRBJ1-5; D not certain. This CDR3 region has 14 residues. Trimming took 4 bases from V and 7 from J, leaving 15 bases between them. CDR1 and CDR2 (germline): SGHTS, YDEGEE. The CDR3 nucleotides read TGTGCCAGCAGCCCGATTGGGGAAGGACAGCCCCAGCATTTT. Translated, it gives CASSPIGEGQPQHF.

CDR3 DNA sequence: TGTGCCAGCAGCTTGTTACTAGCGGGGGTGAGCACAGATACGCAGTATTTT. As protein: CASSLLLAGVSTDTQYF. The chain joins TRBV5-5 to TRBJ2-3, with TRBD2 identical over 11 bases. CDR3 length: 17 residues. With 1 base clipped from V and 0 bases from J, the junction kept 4 bases outside the gene matches. The germline CDR1 and CDR2 sequences are SGHKS and YYEKEE (reference sequence). Variable domain in full (rest from reference TRBV5-5 and TRBJ2-3): DAGVTQSPTHLIKTRGQQVTLRCSPISGHKSVSWYQQVLGQGPQFIFQYYEKEERGRGNFPDRFSARQFPNYSSELNVNALLLGDSALYLCASSLLLAGVSTDTQYFGPGTRLTVL.

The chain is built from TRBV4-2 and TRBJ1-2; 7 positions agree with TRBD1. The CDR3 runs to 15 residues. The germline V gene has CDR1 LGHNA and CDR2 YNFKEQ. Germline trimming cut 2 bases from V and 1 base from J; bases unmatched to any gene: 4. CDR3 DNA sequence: TGTGCCAGCAGCCAACACGGGACAGATAACTATGGCTACACCTTC. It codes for CASSQHGTDNYGYTF.

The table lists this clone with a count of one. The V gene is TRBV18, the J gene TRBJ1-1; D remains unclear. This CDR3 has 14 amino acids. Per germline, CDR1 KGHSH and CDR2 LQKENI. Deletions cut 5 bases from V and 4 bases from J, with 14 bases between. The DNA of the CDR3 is TGTGCCAGCTCAGCCGGAGGAGGGTTCACTGAAGCTTTCTTT. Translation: CASSAGGGFTEAFF.

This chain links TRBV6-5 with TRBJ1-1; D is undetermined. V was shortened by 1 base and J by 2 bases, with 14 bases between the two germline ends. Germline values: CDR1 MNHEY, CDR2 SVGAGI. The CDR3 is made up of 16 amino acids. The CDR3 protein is CASSYLGEGGNTEAFF. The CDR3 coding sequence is TGTGCCAGCAGTTACTTGGGTGAGGGTGGAAACACTGAAGCTTTCTTT.